The clone carrying this T cell receptor (beta chain) was seen a handful of times. The second PCR ran about 6 to 11 cycles with a sample-barcoded 5' primer and J-beta primers. TCRdb reanalysed the 5' RACE reads using MiXCR and keeps one entry per CDR3 protein. The sample has some 760,000 distinct CDR3 sequences, 20% to 25% seen once. Trimming at V came to 8 bases and at J to 5 bases, leaving 21 bases not matched to a gene. The CDR3 loop spans 18 amino acids. Germline loops: CDR1 MNHEY, CDR2 SMNVEV (reference sequence). The sample comes from a study of blood T cells in healthy people across ages. The same data also contributed to another study, on T cells of mothers and their children.

The chain recombines TRBV27 with TRBJ2-5; 9 bases fit TRBD2. Sequenced: blood. The origin of this receptor is a boy younger than 18 in good health. CDR3 amino acids: CASLSSLAGRGSLETQYF. Written as DNA, the CDR3 is TGTGCCAGCCTCTCCTCCCTAGCGGGGAGGGGTTCCCTGGAGACCCAGTACTTC.